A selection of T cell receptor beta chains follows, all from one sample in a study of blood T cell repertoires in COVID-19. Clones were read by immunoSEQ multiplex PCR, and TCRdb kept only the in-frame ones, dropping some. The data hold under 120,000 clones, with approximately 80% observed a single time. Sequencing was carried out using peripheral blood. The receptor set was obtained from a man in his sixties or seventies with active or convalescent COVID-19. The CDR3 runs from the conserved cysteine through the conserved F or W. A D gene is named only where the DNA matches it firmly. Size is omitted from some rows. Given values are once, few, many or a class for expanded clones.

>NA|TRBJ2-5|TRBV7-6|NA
CASSLVGGPSAETQYF
TGTGCCAGCAGCTTAGTCGGGGGACCTAGCGCAGAGACCCAGTACTTC
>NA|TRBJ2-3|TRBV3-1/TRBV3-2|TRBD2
CASSSRAGAGDTQYF
TGTGCCAGCAGCTCGCGAGCGGGGGCCGGAGATACGCAGTATTTT
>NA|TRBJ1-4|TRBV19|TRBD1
CASSIDGTGDEKLFF
TGTGCCAGTAGTATAGATGGGACAGGGGATGAAAAACTGTTTTTT
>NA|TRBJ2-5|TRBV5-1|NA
CASSLLGEYETQYF
TGCGCCAGCAGCTTACTGGGCGAGTACGAGACCCAGTACTTC
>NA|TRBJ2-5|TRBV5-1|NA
CASSSRGIQETQYF
TGCGCCAGCAGCTCCCGCGGGATCCAAGAGACCCAGTACTTC
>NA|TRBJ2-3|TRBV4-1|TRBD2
CASSQGRTSGKDTQYF
TGCGCCAGCAGCCAGGGGAGGACTAGCGGAAAAGATACGCAGTATTTT
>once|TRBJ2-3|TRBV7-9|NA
CASSLGLSTDTQYF
TGTGCCAGCAGCTTGGGACTCTCCACAGATACGCAGTATTTT
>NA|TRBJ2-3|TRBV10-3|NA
CAIKKGGFTDTQYF
TGTGCCATCAAAAAAGGGGGTTTTACAGATACGCAGTATTTT
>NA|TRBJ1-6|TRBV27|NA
CASSGGSSYNSPLHF
TGTGCCAGCAGTGGTGGCAGCTCCTATAATTCACCCCTCCACTTT
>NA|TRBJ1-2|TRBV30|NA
CAWSSGGGYGYTF
TGTGCCTGGAGTTCGGGGGGAGGCTATGGCTACACCTTC
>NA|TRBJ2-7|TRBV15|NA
CATSRDSEEEQYF
TGTGCCACCAGCAGAGACTCAGAGGAGGAGCAGTACTTC
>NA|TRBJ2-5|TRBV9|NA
CASSVETAGWETQYF
TGTGCCAGCAGCGTAGAAACGGCGGGTTGGGAGACCCAGTACTTC
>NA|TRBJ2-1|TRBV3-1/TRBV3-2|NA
CASSRGLLSYNEQFF
TGTGCCAGCAGCCGGGGACTGCTCTCCTACAATGAGCAGTTCTTC
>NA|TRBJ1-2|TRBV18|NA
CASSLSRDTNYGYTF
TGTGCCAGCTCTCTTAGCCGGGACACCAACTATGGCTACACCTTC
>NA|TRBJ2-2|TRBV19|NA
CASSILGRANTGELFF
TGTGCCAGTAGTATCCTAGGGCGGGCGAACACCGGGGAGCTGTTTTTT
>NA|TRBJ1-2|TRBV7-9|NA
CASSYRTDLYGYTF
TGTGCCAGCAGTTATCGGACAGATCTCTATGGCTACACCTTC
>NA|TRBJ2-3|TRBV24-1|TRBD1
CAIGQGTDTQYF
TGTGCCATCGGACAGGGTACAGATACGCAGTATTTT
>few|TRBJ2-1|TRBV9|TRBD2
CASSFLGEGYNEQFF
TGTGCCAGCAGCTTCCTCGGGGAGGGGTACAATGAGCAGTTCTTC
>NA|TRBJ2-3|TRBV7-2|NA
CASSFVGDTQYF
TGTGCCAGCAGCTTCGTCGGAGATACGCAGTATTTT
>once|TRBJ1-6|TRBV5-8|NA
CASSPGSFRTLHF
TGTGCCAGCAGCCCGGGGAGTTTTAGGACCCTCCACTTT
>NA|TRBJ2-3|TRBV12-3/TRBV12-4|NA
CASGGQTDTQYF
TGTGCCAGCGGAGGACAGACAGATACGCAGTATTTT
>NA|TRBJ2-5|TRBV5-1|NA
CASSLGTIEETQYF
TGCGCCAGCAGCTTGGGGACTATAGAAGAGACCCAGTACTTC
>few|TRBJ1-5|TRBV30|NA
CAWSVQRQPQHF
TGTGCCTGGAGTGTACAACGTCAGCCCCAGCATTTT
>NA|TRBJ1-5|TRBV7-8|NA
CASSLDWGLGQPQHF
TGTGCCAGCAGCTTAGATTGGGGGCTGGGTCAGCCCCAGCATTTT
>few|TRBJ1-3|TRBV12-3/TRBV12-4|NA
CASSYRDNTIYF
TGTGCCAGCAGTTACAGGGACAACACCATATATTTT
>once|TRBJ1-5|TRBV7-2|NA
CASSLVGGVANQPQHF
TGTGCCAGCAGCTTAGTCGGGGGGGTGGCTAATCAGCCCCAGCATTTT
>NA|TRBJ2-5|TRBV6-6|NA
CASSSYRDLQETQYF
TGTGCCAGCAGTTCGTACAGGGACCTTCAAGAGACCCAGTACTTC
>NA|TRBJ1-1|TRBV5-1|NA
CASSPYMNTEAFF
TGCGCCAGCTCCCCGTACATGAACACTGAAGCTTTCTTT
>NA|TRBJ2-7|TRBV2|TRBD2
CASSVGLAETYEQYF
TGTGCCAGCAGTGTTGGACTAGCGGAAACCTACGAGCAGTACTTC
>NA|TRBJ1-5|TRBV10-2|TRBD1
CASADRAINQPQHF
TGCGCCAGCGCGGACAGGGCAATCAATCAGCCCCAGCATTTT
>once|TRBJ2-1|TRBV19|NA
CATSGKATYNEQFF
TGTGCCACCAGCGGCAAGGCCACATACAATGAGCAGTTCTTC
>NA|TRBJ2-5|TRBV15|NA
CATSVSVGRGSSQETQYF
TGTGCCACCAGCGTAAGTGTCGGCAGGGGTTCGAGCCAAGAGACCCAGTACTTC
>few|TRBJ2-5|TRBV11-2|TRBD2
CASSLSLAGETQYF
TGTGCCAGCAGCTTAAGCCTAGCGGGAGAGACCCAGTACTTC
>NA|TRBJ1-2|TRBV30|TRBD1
CAWSERRGQGFSYGYTF
TGTGCCTGGAGTGAACGTCGCGGACAGGGCTTTAGCTATGGCTACACCTTC
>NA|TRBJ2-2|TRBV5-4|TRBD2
CASSFGGVVTGELFF
TGTGCCAGCAGCTTCGGGGGGGTGGTCACCGGGGAGCTGTTTTTT
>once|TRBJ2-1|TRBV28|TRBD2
CASSRGLAGGNNEQFF
TGTGCCAGCAGTCGCGGACTAGCGGGAGGAAACAATGAGCAGTTCTTC
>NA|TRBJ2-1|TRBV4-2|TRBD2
CASSSAGGPEQFF
TGTGCCAGCAGCTCGGCGGGGGGCCCTGAGCAGTTCTTC
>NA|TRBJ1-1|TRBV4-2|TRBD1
CASRTGDQNVAFF
TGTGCCAGCAGAACAGGGGATCAAAACGTAGCTTTCTTT
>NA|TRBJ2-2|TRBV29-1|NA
CSVTQGNTGELFF
TGCAGCGTTACACAGGGAAACACCGGGGAGCTGTTTTTT
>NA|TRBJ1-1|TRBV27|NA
CASSLVGARAFF
TGTGCCAGCAGTTTGGTAGGGGCGAGAGCTTTCTTT
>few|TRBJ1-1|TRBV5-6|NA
CASSIGRIGAFF
TGTGCCAGCAGCATAGGGAGGATCGGGGCTTTCTTT
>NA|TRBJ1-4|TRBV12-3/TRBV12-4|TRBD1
CASSLGQGRKLFF
TGTGCCAGCAGCCTAGGACAGGGAAGGAAACTGTTTTTT
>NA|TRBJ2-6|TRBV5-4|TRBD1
CASSSSLDRAGANVLTF
TGTGCCAGCAGCTCCTCCTTGGACAGGGCTGGGGCCAACGTCCTGACTTTC
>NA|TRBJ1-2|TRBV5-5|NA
CASSISGDSNYGYTF
TGTGCCAGCAGCATATCAGGGGATTCGAACTATGGCTACACCTTC
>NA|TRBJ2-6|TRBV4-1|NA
CASSHAGAGANVLTF
TGCGCCAGCAGCCATGCAGGGGCCGGGGCCAACGTCCTGACTTTC
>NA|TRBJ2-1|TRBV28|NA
CATVEQRGYNEQFF
TGTGCCACCGTCGAACAAAGGGGTTACAATGAGCAGTTCTTC
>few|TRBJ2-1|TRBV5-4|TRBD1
CASSLGLGDGTGGYEQFF
TGTGCCAGCAGCCTGGGATTGGGGGATGGGACAGGGGGCTATGAGCAGTTCTTC
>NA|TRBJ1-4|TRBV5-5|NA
CASSLIISGGKTNEKLFF
TGTGCCAGCAGCTTAATAATTAGCGGTGGTAAAACTAATGAAAAACTGTTTTTT
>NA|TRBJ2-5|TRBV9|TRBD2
CASSEGGTWRETQYF
TGTGCCAGCAGCGAGGGAGGGACCTGGAGAGAGACCCAGTACTTC